This entry is about one T cell receptor beta chain. The target antigen is unknown. CD4+ naive, central memory, regulatory and stem cell-like memory cells were sorted via CD45RO/CCR7/CD25/CD127/CD95/CD27. What was sequenced were expressed TCRB transcripts, since all of the isolated RNA had been reverse transcribed. Libraries were prepared by immunoSEQ multiplex PCR; TCRdb keeps only in-frame clonotypes and omits some of them. The sample gives 350,000 or so clones, roughly a fifth of which show up once; 0.035% to 0.055% is in the top ten. This sample is part of a study of beta chain features in type 1 diabetes. Study-level points and caveats: Significant though moderate, a shortening of TCRB CDR3s appeared in all four CD4+ subsets of Type 1 diabetes patients.

CDR3 length equals 13 residues. V gave up 0 bases and J gave up 2 bases, with 5 bases separating them. Germline CDR1 and CDR2: SGHTA and FQGNSA. What was sequenced was naive CD4+ T cells from blood. The sequence derives from a woman aged 18-29 years in good health. The rearrangement uses TRBV7-2 and TRBJ2-7; no firm D call. The CDR3 DNA follows: TGTGCCAGCAGCTTAGCGTCCACCTACGAGCAGTACTTC. Translated, it gives CASSLASTYEQYF. Combining the CDR3 with reference TRBV7-2 and TRBJ2-7 gives the whole variable domain GAGVSQSPSNKVTEKGKDVELRCDPISGHTALYWYRQSLGQGLEFLIYFQGNSAPDKSGLPSDRFSAERTGGSVSTLTIQRTQQEDSAVYLCASSLASTYEQYFGPGTRLTVT.